This T cell receptor (beta chain) was profiled in a study of technical replicates of blood from several donors. V shed 3 bases, J shed 3 bases, and the junction held 14 bases outside the gene matches. This CDR3 region has 19 residues. Germline V lookup: CDR1 KGHSH, CDR2 LQKENI. TCRdb's table, derived via immunoSEQ multiplex PCR, lists solely in-frame clones and lacks some. Of tens of thousands of clones listed, over 95% were seen once; the top ten hold 0.2% to 0.25%. The source is a human donor in good health. The gene calls are TRBV18 and TRBJ2-7; 13 nucleotides line up with TRBD2. Material for sequencing was T cells isolated from PBMCs. In DNA form, the CDR3 reads TGTGCCAGCTCACCTATACTCTGGACCGGGACTAGCGGGGACTACGAGCAGTACTTC. Encoded protein: CASSPILWTGTSGDYEQYF.